Detailed here is one TCR beta chain. Its antigen is unknown. With 3 bases removed from V and 4 bases from J, the gap between germline ends came to 10 bases. This CDR3 is built from 14 residues. From germline, CDR1 is KGHSH and CDR2 LQKENI. The PCR used 60 Vbeta and 13 Jbeta primers. Some clones are missing from TCRdb's copy, which holds only in-frame ones; the method was immunoSEQ multiplex PCR. The sample has 150,000 to 200,000 clones, roughly 80% seen once. This record belongs to a study of cytomegalovirus exposure and HLA in healthy donors. The study, taken as a whole, reports: An analysis was carried out at a later point. It showed that HLA-associated TCR beta chains were more clonally expanded than equally common non-associated chains. Testing in vitro showed a few CMV-associated chains specific for CMV antigens.

This TCR was recovered from a woman between 45 and 60 years old in good health and CMV-seronegative. This sequence joins TRBV18 and TRBJ1-3, with D uncertain. Material for sequencing was PBMCs. DNA of the CDR3: TGTGCCAGCTCACCGATACCCGAGGGAAACACCATATATTTT. This gives the protein CASSPIPEGNTIYF.